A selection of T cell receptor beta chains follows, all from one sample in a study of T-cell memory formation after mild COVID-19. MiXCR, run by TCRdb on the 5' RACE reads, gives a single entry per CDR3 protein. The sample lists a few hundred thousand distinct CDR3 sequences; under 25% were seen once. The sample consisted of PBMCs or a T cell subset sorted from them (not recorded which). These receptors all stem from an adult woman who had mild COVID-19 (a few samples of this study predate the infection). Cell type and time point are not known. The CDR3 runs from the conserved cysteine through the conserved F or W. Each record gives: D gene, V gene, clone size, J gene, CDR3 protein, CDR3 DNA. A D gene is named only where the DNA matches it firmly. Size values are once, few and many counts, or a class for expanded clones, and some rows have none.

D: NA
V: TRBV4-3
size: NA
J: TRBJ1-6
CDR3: CASSRKTVDNSPLHF
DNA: TGCGCCAGCAGCCGAAAGACAGTAGATAATTCACCCCTCCACTTT

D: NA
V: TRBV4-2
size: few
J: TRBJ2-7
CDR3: CASLQGSFYEQYF
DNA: TGTGCCAGTCTACAGGGCAGCTTTTACGAGCAGTACTTC

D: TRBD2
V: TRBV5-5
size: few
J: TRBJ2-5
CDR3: CASSLGLAGAETQYF
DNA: TGTGCCAGCAGCTTGGGACTAGCGGGAGCGGAGACCCAGTACTTC

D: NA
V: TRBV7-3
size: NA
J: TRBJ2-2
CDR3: CASRLGTGELFF
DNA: TGTGCCAGCAGATTAGGGACCGGGGAGCTGTTTTTT

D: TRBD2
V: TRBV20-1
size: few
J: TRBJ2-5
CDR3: CSASTSGGPETQYF
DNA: TGCAGTGCCTCAACTAGCGGGGGGCCGGAGACCCAGTACTTC

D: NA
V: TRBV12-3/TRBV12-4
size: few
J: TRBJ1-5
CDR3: CASSFVGGQPQHF
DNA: TGTGCCAGCAGTTTTGTGGGTGGGCAGCCCCAGCATTTT

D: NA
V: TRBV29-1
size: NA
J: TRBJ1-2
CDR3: CSVERRRSYTF
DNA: TGCAGCGTTGAACGTAGAAGGAGCTACACCTTC

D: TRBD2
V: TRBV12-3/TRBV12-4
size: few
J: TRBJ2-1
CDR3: CASSAAVLAVFGGSYNEQFF
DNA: TGTGCCAGCAGTGCGGCGGTACTAGCGGTCTTCGGGGGGTCCTACAATGAGCAGTTCTTC

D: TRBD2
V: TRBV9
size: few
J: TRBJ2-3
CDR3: CASSATLSGADTQYF
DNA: TGTGCCAGCAGCGCAACTCTAAGCGGGGCAGATACGCAGTATTTT

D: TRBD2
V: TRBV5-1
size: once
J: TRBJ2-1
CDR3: CASSGTLADNEQFF
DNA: TGCGCCAGCAGCGGAACCCTAGCGGACAATGAGCAGTTCTTC

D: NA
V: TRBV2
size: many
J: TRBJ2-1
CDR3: CASSDILASSYNEQFF
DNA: TGTGCCAGCAGTGACATTCTAGCTTCCTCCTACAATGAGCAGTTCTTC

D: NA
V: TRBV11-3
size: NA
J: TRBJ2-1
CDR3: CASSLVWGDNEQFF
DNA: TGTGCCAGCAGCTTAGTTTGGGGTGACAATGAGCAGTTCTTC

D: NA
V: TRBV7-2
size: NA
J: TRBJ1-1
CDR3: CASSLYRPLNTEAFF
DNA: TGTGCCAGCAGCTTATATCGGCCTTTGAACACTGAAGCTTTCTTT

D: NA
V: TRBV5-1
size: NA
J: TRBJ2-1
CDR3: CASSLERYSYNEQFF
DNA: TGCGCCAGCAGCTTGGAGCGCTACTCCTACAATGAGCAGTTCTTC

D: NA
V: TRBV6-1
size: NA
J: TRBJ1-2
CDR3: CASSEDRTAYGYTF
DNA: TGTGCCAGCAGTGAAGACCGGACAGCCTATGGCTACACCTTC

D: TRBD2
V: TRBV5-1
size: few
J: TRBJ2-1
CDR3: CASTKIAGEEQFF
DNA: TGCGCCAGCACAAAAATAGCGGGAGAGGAGCAGTTCTTC

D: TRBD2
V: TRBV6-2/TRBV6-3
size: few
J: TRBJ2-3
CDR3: CASETSGRGHTDTQYF
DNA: TGTGCCAGCGAGACTAGCGGGAGGGGGCACACAGATACGCAGTATTTT

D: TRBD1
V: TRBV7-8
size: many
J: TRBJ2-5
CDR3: CASSLGTDPKETQYF
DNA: TGTGCCAGCAGCCTCGGGACAGACCCAAAAGAGACCCAGTACTTC

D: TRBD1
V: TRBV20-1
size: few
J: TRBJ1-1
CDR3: CSTSDQGADTEAFF
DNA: TGCAGTACCTCAGACCAGGGGGCTGACACTGAAGCTTTCTTT

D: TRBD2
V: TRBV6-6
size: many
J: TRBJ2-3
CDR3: CASSPLAGSTDTQYF
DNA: TGTGCCAGCAGTCCACTAGCGGGAAGCACAGATACGCAGTATTTT

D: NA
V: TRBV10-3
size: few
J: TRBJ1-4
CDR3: CAISDGGGEKLFF
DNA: TGTGCCATCAGTGATGGCGGGGGTGAAAAACTGTTTTTT

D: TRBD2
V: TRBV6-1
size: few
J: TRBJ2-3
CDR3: CASSEGAGGSTDTQYF
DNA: TGTGCCAGCAGTGAAGGGGCGGGGGGGAGCACAGATACGCAGTATTTT

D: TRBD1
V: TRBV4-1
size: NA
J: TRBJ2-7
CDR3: CASSQGGQGAGEQYF
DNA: TGCGCCAGCAGCCAAGGGGGACAGGGGGCTGGCGAGCAGTACTTC

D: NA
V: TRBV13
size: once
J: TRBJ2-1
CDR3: CASSSGTENNEQFF
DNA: TGTGCCAGCAGCTCCGGGACGGAGAACAATGAGCAGTTCTTC

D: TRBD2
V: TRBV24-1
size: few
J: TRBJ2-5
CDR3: CATSDRRGGRETQYF
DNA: TGTGCCACCAGTGATCGGCGGGGGGGCCGAGAGACCCAGTACTTC

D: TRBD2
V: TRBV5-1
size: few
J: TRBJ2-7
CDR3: CASRQGLAGDRGYEQYF
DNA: TGCGCCAGCAGACAGGGACTAGCGGGAGATCGGGGGTACGAGCAGTACTTC

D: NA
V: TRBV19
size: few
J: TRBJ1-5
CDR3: CASSIVPGHENQPQHF
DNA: TGTGCCAGTAGTATAGTTCCGGGACACGAGAATCAGCCCCAGCATTTT

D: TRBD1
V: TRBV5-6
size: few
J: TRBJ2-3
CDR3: CATGSVRGTDTQYF
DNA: TGTGCCACGGGCTCGGTCAGGGGGACAGATACGCAGTATTTT

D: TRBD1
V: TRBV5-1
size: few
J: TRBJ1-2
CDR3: CASSEGQGSYGYTF
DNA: TGCGCCAGCAGCGAGGGACAGGGGTCCTATGGCTACACCTTC

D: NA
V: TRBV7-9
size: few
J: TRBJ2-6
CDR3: CASSPEPPSSGANVLTF
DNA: TGTGCCAGCAGCCCAGAGCCCCCCTCTTCTGGGGCCAACGTCCTGACTTTC

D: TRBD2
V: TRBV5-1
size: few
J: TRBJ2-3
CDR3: CASSLATTSGLSDTQYF
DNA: TGCGCCAGCAGCTTGGCCACAACTAGCGGGCTCTCAGATACGCAGTATTTT

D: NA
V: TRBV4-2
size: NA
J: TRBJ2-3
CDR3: CASSQDPGRNTDTQYF
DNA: TGTGCCAGCAGCCAAGATCCCGGTAGAAACACAGATACGCAGTATTTT

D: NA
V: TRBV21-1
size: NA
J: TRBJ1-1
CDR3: CASSMRGMNTEAFF
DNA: TGTGCCAGCAGCATGAGGGGAATGAACACTGAAGCTTTCTTT

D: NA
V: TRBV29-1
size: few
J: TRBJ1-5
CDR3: CSVEDPGSPGQPQHF
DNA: TGCAGCGTTGAAGATCCGGGAAGCCCCGGTCAGCCCCAGCATTTT

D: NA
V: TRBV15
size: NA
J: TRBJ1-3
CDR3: CVAQDGNTIYF
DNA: TGTGTCGCCCAAGACGGAAACACCATATATTTT

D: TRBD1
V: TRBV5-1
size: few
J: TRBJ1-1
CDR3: CASSLGTGPVTEAFF
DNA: TGCGCCAGCAGCTTGGGGACAGGGCCGGTAACTGAAGCTTTCTTT

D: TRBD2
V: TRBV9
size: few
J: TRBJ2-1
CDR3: CASSVGIAGGRYNEQFF
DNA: TGTGCCAGCAGCGTAGGTATAGCGGGGGGGCGCTACAATGAGCAGTTCTTC

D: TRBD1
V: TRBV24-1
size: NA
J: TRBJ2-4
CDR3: CATSDSTGGLYQYF
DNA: TGTGCCACCAGTGATTCGACAGGGGGACTCTATCAGTACTTC

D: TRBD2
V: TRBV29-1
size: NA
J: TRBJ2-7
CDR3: CSVASGGTQQYF
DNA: TGCAGCGTTGCCAGCGGGGGAACCCAGCAGTACTTC

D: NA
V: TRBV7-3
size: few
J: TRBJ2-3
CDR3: CASSPKKTVGTDTQYF
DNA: TGTGCCAGCAGCCCTAAGAAGACAGTGGGCACAGATACGCAGTATTTT

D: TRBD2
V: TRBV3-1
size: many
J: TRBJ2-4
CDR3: CASSRGTSGGVAKNIQYF
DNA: TGTGCCAGCAGCCGTGGGACTAGCGGGGGGGTAGCCAAAAACATTCAGTACTTC

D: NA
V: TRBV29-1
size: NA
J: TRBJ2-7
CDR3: CSVRDTGWSSYEQYF
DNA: TGCAGCGTTAGGGACACCGGATGGTCTTCCTACGAGCAGTACTTC

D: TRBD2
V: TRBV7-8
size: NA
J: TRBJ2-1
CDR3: CASSPSGLAGGNEQFF
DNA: TGTGCCAGCAGCCCATCCGGACTAGCGGGGGGAAATGAGCAGTTCTTC

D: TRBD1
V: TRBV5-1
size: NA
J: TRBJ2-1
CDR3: CASSQGQRNNEQFF
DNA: TGCGCCAGCAGCCAGGGACAGCGAAACAATGAGCAGTTCTTC

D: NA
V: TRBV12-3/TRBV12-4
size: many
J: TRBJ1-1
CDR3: CASSLAGIAEAFF
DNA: TGTGCCAGCAGTTTAGCAGGGATCGCTGAAGCTTTCTTT

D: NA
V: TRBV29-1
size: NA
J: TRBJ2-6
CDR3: CSATGGGSGANVLTF
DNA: TGCAGCGCCACGGGCGGAGGCTCTGGGGCCAACGTCCTGACTTTC

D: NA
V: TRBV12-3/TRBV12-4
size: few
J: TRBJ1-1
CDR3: CASSFPWQGSEAFF
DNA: TGTGCCAGCAGTTTTCCTTGGCAGGGAAGTGAAGCTTTCTTT

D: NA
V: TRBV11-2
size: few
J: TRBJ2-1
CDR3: CASSLDVAWEQFF
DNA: TGTGCCAGCAGCTTAGATGTTGCTTGGGAGCAGTTCTTC

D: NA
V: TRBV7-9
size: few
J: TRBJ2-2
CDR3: CASSLTRANTGELFF
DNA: TGTGCCAGCAGCTTGACCCGGGCGAACACCGGGGAGCTGTTTTTT

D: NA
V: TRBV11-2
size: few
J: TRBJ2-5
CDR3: CASSRVVGETQYF
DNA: TGTGCCAGCAGCCGCGTGGTAGGAGAGACCCAGTACTTC

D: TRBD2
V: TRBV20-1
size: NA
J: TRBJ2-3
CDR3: CSARDPTGTSGTDTQYF
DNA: TGCAGTGCTAGAGATCCGACCGGGACTAGCGGCACAGATACGCAGTATTTT

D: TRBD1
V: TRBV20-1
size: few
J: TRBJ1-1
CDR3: CSAIPYTGQKGEAFF
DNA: TGCAGTGCTATACCGTACACGGGACAGAAGGGTGAAGCTTTCTTT

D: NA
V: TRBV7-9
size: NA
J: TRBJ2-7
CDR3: CASSTQGTNYEQYF
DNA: TGTGCCAGCAGCACCCAGGGAACGAACTACGAGCAGTACTTC